The next 21 T cell receptor beta chains were all read from a single sample in a study of T cell responses to AZD1222 COVID-19 vaccine. Profiling relied on immunoSEQ multiplex PCR, and the TCRdb table lists in-frame clones only, not all of them. The sample includes under 200,000 clones, under 95% of them seen just once. Sample: peripheral blood, taken 28 days after the second AZD1222 dose. The receptors stem from an adult who received the AZD1222 COVID-19 vaccine.

The table lists this clone with a count of one. The genes are TRBV6-5 and TRBJ1-1, with TRBD1 matching over 7 bases. V shed 5 bases and J 5 bases; nucleotides not matched to a gene: 8. This CDR3 has 14 residues. Germline lookup yields CDR1 MNHEY and CDR2 SVGAGI. CDR3 DNA sequence: TGTGCCAGCAGTATGGCGACAGGGATAACTGAAGCTTTCTTT. Translating it yields CASSMATGITEAFF.

The table lists this clone with a few counts. J is TRBJ2-3 and V is TRBV2, with D unresolved. V was trimmed by 5 bases and J by 0 bases, leaving 6 bases between them. The CDR3 extends over 13 amino acids. CDR1 and CDR2 from the germline V gene are SNHLY and FYNNEI. The CDR3 sequence: CASSRLSTDTQYF. CDR3 bases: TGTGCCAGCAGTAGGCTAAGCACAGATACGCAGTATTTT.

The chain links TRBV4-1 to TRBJ1-5; D uncertain. The CDR3 contains 13 residues. Trimming removed 4 bases at V and 4 bases at J, with 8 bases between. Germline V gene sequence: CDR1 MGHRA, CDR2 YSYEKL. In DNA, the CDR3 is TGCGCCAGCAGCCCCGTTTGGAATCAGCCCCAGCATTTT. It specifies CASSPVWNQPQHF.

The rearrangement joins TRBV27 to TRBJ2-2, with D perhaps matching TRBD1 (5 bases). The germline V gene has CDR1 MNHEY and CDR2 SMNVEV (reference sequence). Trimming left V 5 bases short and J 1 base short, with 8 bases between. There are 14 residues in the CDR3. The CDR3, as DNA: TGTGCCAGCAGTCACACAGGGAACACCGGGGAGCTGTTTTTT. As protein: CASSHTGNTGELFF.

This clone was observed a single time. This chain uses TRBV19 with TRBJ1-2, with unresolved D. Trimming cost V 3 bases and J 5 bases, with 16 bases left between them. Germline CDR1 and CDR2: LNHDA and SQIVND (reference sequence). The CDR3 has 15 residues. The CDR3 loop is CASSIGSARIYGYTF. Here the CDR3 DNA reads TGTGCCAGTAGTATTGGGTCGGCAAGAATTTATGGCTACACCTTC.

The genes are TRBV27 and TRBJ1-3, with 7 nucleotides matching TRBD1. In germline, CDR1 is MNHEY, CDR2 SMNVEV (reference sequence). The CDR3 has 15 amino acids. The trim removed 5 bases at V and 2 bases at J, leaving 6 bases unmatched. The CDR3: CASSAGTVTGNTIYF. The DNA of the CDR3 is TGTGCCAGCAGTGCCGGGACAGTGACTGGAAACACCATATATTTT.

This chain links TRBV5-6 with TRBJ1-4, with D unclear. The CDR3 is 16 residues long. V was clipped by 2 bases and J by 0 bases, with 11 bases between them. Looked up from germline, CDR1 is SGHDT and CDR2 is YYEEEE. The CDR3 DNA reads TGTGCCAGCAGCTTAGGAGGGATTGCAACTAATGAAAAACTGTTTTTT. It is translated as CASSLGGIATNEKLFF.

The chain carries TRBV7-9 and TRBJ2-1; 16 nucleotides line up with TRBD2. The germline CDR1 and CDR2 sequences are SEHNR and FQNEAQ (reference sequence). The CDR3 length is 17 residues. After removal of 5 bases from V and 7 bases from J, the junction contained 8 bases not matched to a gene. The DNA of the CDR3 is TGTGCCAGCAGCCCAAAGGGACTAGCGGGAGGGGGGAATGAGCAGTTCTTC. Protein product: CASSPKGLAGGGNEQFF.

In DNA form, the CDR3 reads TGTGCCAGCAGCTTTTCGGGGAACACCGGGGAGCTGTTTTTT. The encoded protein is CASSFSGNTGELFF. The gene calls are TRBV11-3 and TRBJ2-2, with D uncertain. This CDR3 contains 14 residues. The germline V gene has CDR1 SGHNT and CDR2 YENEEA. V was trimmed by 3 bases and J by 1 base, leaving 6 bases between them. Looking up the rest from reference TRBV11-3 and TRBJ2-2 gives the full variable domain: EAGVVQSPRYKIIEKKQPVAFWCNPISGHNTLYWYLQNLGQGPELLIRYENEEAVDDSQLPKDRFSAERLKGVDSTLKIQPAELGDSAVYLCASSFSGNTGELFFGEGSRLTVL.

CDR3 sequence reads: CASAPGLSDTDTQYF. The CDR3 DNA sequence: TGTGCCAGCGCGCCGGGACTTTCGGACACAGATACGCAGTATTTT. This rearrangement joins TRBV18 to TRBJ2-3; TRBD2 might be the D (6 bases). Germline lookup yields CDR1 KGHSH and CDR2 LQKENI. The CDR3 extends over 15 amino acids. V was trimmed by 8 bases and J by 2 bases, leaving 17 bases between them.

The V and J genes are TRBV7-2 and TRBJ1-1; D call uncertain. The germline V and J ends were trimmed by 5 bases and 11 bases, with 12 bases remaining between them. CDR3 length: 11 residues. Germline CDR1 and CDR2: SGHTA and FQGNSA. CDR3 coding DNA: TGTGCCAGCAGCCCTCGCCTGGGCGCTTTCTTT. It is translated as CASSPRLGAFF.

This chain uses TRBV19 with TRBJ1-5, with a possible D match to TRBD1 (6 bases). Germline assignment: CDR1 LNHDA and CDR2 SQIVND (reference sequence). The CDR3 has 15 amino acids. Trimming stripped 4 bases from V and 3 bases from J, with 13 bases between. The CDR3 region is CASSTQGSTNQPQHF. The DNA for the CDR3 is TGTGCCAGTAGTACACAGGGTTCCACCAATCAGCCCCAGCATTTT.

This clone has only a few counts. The chain uses TRBV2 and TRBJ1-2; 7 bases map to TRBD1. This CDR3 has 14 amino acids. The V gene's germline CDR1 is SNHLY and CDR2 FYNNEI. The trim removed 7 bases at V and 5 bases at J, leaving 10 bases unmatched. Written as DNA, the CDR3 is TGTGCCAGCATGAGGAGACAGGGAGAATATGGCTACACCTTC. As protein: CASMRRQGEYGYTF.

The gene calls are TRBV3-1 (or the pseudogene TRBV3-2) and TRBJ1-1; 9 nucleotides line up with TRBD1. The V and J ends lost 3 bases and 3 bases, in that order; junction bases with no gene match: 5. There are 15 residues in the CDR3. The germline V gene encodes CDR1 LGHDT and CDR2 YNNKEL (reference sequence). CDR3 nucleotides: TGTGCCAGCAGCCACCCTAGGGACAGGGACACTGAAGCTTTCTTT. It yields the protein CASSHPRDRDTEAFF.

V and J are TRBV4-2 and TRBJ1-1; the D is unclear. From germline, CDR1 is LGHNA and CDR2 YNFKEQ. The V end lost 0 bases, the J end lost 0 bases, and 8 bases lay between the germline ends. This CDR3 contains 15 residues. CDR3 region: CASSQEWGLNTEAFF. CDR3 in DNA: TGTGCCAGCAGCCAAGAATGGGGATTGAACACTGAAGCTTTCTTT.

About this clone: Other nucleotide sequences from this sample produce the same CDR3. V usage is TRBV6-2 or TRBV6-3 and J usage is TRBJ2-7; no definite D call. V was shortened by 0 bases and J by 6 bases, with 3 bases between the two germline ends. Germline lookup yields CDR1 MNHEY and CDR2 SVGEGT. This CDR3 spans 11 amino acids. CDR3 amino acids: CASSYSSEQYF. The DNA of the CDR3 is TGTGCCAGCAGTTACTCAAGCGAGCAGTACTTC.

As concerns this clone: The same CDR3 is also encoded by other DNA sequences in this sample. The V and J genes are TRBV7-9 and TRBJ1-1; no definite D call. This CDR3 has 13 residues. Germline CDR1 and CDR2: SEHNR and FQNEAQ (reference sequence). V was pared by 2 bases and J by 5 bases, with 9 bases between. CDR3 nucleotides: TGTGCCAGCAGCTTAATAGGAGAGACTGAAGCTTTCTTT. Amino acid sequence: CASSLIGETEAFF.

This chain connects TRBV24-1 to TRBJ1-2; D call uncertain. Germline values: CDR1 KGHDR, CDR2 SFDVKD. V was trimmed by 4 bases and J by 2 bases, leaving 4 bases between them. The CDR3 is 12 residues long. The CDR3 protein is CATSDSNYGYTF. The CDR3 DNA is TGTGCCACCAGTGACAGCAACTATGGCTACACCTTC.

V and J are TRBV5-1 and TRBJ1-1; D remains unclear. This CDR3 spans 14 amino acids. Germline values: CDR1 SGHRS, CDR2 YFSETQ. V was cut by 4 bases and J by 1 base, with 11 bases left in between. The CDR3 DNA reads as TGCGCCAGCAGCGCGGACCCTCAGAACACTGAAGCTTTCTTT. Protein: CASSADPQNTEAFF.

This chain connects TRBV2 to TRBJ1-2; D gene uncertain. This CDR3 comprises 11 residues. CDR1 is SNHLY and CDR2 is FYNNEI in the germline V gene. Trimming left V 5 bases short and J 8 bases short, with 9 bases between. The CDR3 sequence: CASSLPGGYTF. The CDR3 DNA is TGTGCCAGCAGTCTCCCGGGAGGCTACACCTTC.

The chain recombines TRBV7-8 with TRBJ1-2; D not certain. CDR1 and CDR2 from the germline V gene are SGHVS and FQNEAQ. The CDR3 has 16 amino acids. The V and J ends lost 5 bases and 1 base respectively, with 17 bases between them. The CDR3 coding sequence is TGTGCCAGCAGCCCAAAAAGGCTCCATATTAACTATGGCTACACCTTC. It encodes CASSPKRLHINYGYTF.